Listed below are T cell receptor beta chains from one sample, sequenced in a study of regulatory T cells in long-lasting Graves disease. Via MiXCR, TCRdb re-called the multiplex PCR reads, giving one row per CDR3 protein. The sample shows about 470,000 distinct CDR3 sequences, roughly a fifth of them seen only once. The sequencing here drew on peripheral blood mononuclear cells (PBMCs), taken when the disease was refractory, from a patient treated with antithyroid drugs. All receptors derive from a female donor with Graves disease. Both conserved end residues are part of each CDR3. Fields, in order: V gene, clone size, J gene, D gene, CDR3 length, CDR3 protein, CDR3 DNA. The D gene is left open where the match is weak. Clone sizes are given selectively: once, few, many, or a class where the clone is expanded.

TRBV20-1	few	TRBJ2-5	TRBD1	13	CSAHRGGQETQYF	TGCAGTGCTCACAGGGGCGGCCAAGAGACCCAGTACTTC
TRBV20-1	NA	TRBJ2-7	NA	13	CSARDPRDYEQYF	TGCAGTGCTAGGGACCCCAGGGACTACGAGCAGTACTTC
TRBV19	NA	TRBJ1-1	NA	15	CASTLGRHGNTEAFF	TGTGCCAGTACCCTGGGACGGCATGGGAACACTGAAGCTTTCTTT
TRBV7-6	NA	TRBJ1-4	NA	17	CASSPGGPGDPNEKLFF	TGTGCCAGCAGTCCCGGTGGGCCAGGCGACCCTAATGAAAAACTGTTTTTT
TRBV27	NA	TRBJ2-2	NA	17	CASSLAGWGENTGELLF	TGTGCCAGCAGTTTGGCTGGGTGGGGGGAGAACACCGGGGAGCTGCTTTTT
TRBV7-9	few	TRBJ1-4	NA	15	CASSQERGRVEKLFF	TGTGCCAGCAGCCAAGAGCGGGGGCGCGTTGAAAAACTGTTTTTT
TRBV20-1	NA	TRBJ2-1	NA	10	CSARDNEQLF	TGCAGTGCTAGAGACAATGAGCAGCTCTTC
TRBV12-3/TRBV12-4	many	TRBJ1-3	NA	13	CASSPSGGNTIYF	TGTGCCAGCAGTCCATCAGGAGGAAACACCATATATTTT
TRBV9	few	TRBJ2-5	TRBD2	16	CASSPIGWGGRETQYF	TGTGCCAGCAGCCCCATAGGGTGGGGAGGGCGAGAGACCCAGTACTTC
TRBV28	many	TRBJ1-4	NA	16	CASTPFDRTVEEKLFF	TGTGCCAGCACCCCCTTCGACAGGACAGTGGAGGAAAAACTGTTTTTT
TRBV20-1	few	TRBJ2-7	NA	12	CSARHEGYEQYF	TGCAGTGCTCGCCACGAGGGCTACGAGCAGTACTTC
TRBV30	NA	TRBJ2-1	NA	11	CAWSVSNEQFF	TGTGCCTGGAGTGTATCCAATGAGCAGTTCTTC
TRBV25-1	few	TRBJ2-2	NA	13	CASAETNTGELFF	TGTGCCAGCGCTGAGACTAACACCGGGGAGCTGTTTTTT
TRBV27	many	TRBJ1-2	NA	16	CASSYLAAGVFGGYTF	TGTGCCAGCAGTTACCTCGCTGCAGGGGTTTTCGGTGGCTACACCTTC
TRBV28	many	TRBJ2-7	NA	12	CASSLPGFEQYF	TGTGCCAGCAGTCTGCCGGGGTTCGAGCAGTACTTC
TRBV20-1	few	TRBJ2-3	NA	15	CSAPPASSSTDTQYF	TGCAGTGCTCCCCCGGCTAGCTCCAGCACAGATACGCAGTATTTT
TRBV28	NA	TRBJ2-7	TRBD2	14	CASRPSGSSYEQYF	TGTGCCAGCAGGCCGAGCGGGAGCTCCTACGAGCAGTACTTC
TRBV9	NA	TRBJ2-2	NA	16	CAGSPGGSGAVGELFF	TGTGCCGGCAGCCCCGGGGGCAGCGGGGCTGTCGGGGAGCTGTTTTTT
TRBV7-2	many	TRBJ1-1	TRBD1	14	CASSFGTGNTEAFF	TGTGCCAGCAGCTTTGGGACAGGGAACACTGAAGCTTTCTTT
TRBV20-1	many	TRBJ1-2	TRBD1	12	CSATGGNYGYTF	TGCAGTGCGACAGGGGGAAACTATGGCTACACCTTC
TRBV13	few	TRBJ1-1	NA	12	CASSLGGGWGFF	TGTGCCAGCAGCTTAGGCGGAGGCTGGGGTTTCTTT
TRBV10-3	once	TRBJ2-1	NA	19	CAITKVFLESLSSYNEQFF	TGTGCCATCACCAAAGTCTTCCTTGAGTCATTAAGCTCCTACAATGAGCAGTTCTTC
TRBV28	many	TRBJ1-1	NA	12	CASKVGNTEAFF	TGTGCCAGCAAGGTCGGCAACACTGAAGCTTTCTTT
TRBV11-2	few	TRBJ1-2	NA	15	CASSLSTGTNYGYTF	TGTGCCAGCAGCCTCTCGACAGGTACGAACTATGGCTACACCTTC
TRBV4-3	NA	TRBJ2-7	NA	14	CASSQTVTGGRQYF	TGCGCCAGCAGCCAAACGGTCACGGGTGGGCGCCAGTACTTC
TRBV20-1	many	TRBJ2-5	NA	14	CSARGRTYQETQYF	TGCAGTGCTAGAGGCCGGACCTACCAAGAGACCCAGTACTTC
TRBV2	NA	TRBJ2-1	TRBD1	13	CASRTGRHNEQFF	TGTGCCAGCCGGACAGGGCGACACAATGAGCAGTTCTTC